The T cell receptor (beta chain) described here comes from a study of PD-L1 blockade in urothelial cancer. Study-wide background: Blood analysis occurred 3 weeks (second dose) and 6 weeks after treatment start. T cells were recovered from blood samples at a median of roughly 150,000.

Time point reported: peripheral blood 6 weeks after treatment start. Patients suffered from locally advanced or metastatic urothelial carcinoma. This CDR3 is 13 amino acids long. Germline trimming cut 6 bases from V and 8 bases from J; bases unmatched to any gene: 3. CDR1 is MDHEN and CDR2 is SYDVKM in the germline V gene. The assay was immunoSEQ multiplex PCR, and TCRdb's table has in-frame clones only and misses some. This table has 40,000 to 55,000 clones, more than 75% appearing once. The receptor was isolated from a man in his sixties with urothelial cancer. This specimen consisted of PBMCs, obtained around atezolizumab (anti-PD-L1) treatment. This chain joins TRBV28 and TRBJ1-4; 10 nucleotides agree with TRBD1. The CDR3: CASRTGGAEKLFF. The CDR3 DNA is TGTGCCAGCAGGACAGGGGGCGCGGAAAAACTGTTTTTT.